This T cell receptor beta chain stems from a study of blood T cell repertoires in COVID-19. Assay used: immunoSEQ multiplex PCR; TCRdb lists only in-frame clones, some missing. This sample has 110,000 to 150,000 clones; just under 90% occur once, and the top ten carry about 10%. The CDR3 consists of 16 residues. Germline CDR1 MNHEY, CDR2 SMNVEV (reference sequence). V gave up 10 bases and J gave up 0 bases; unmatched junction bases: 11. The receptor comes from a woman older than 75 with acute or convalescent COVID-19. The material sequenced was peripheral blood. The chain recombines TRBV27 with TRBJ1-3; 8 bases line up with TRBD1. The CDR3: CANTRTGRYSGNTIYF. The CDR3 DNA reads TGTGCCAACACAAGGACAGGGAGGTACTCTGGAAACACCATATATTTT.